This TCR beta chain was retrieved from a study of T cell changes during pregnancy in multiple sclerosis. The V end lost 2 bases, the J end lost 2 bases, and 11 bases lay between the germline ends. This CDR3 has 15 amino acids. CDR1 is SGHTA and CDR2 is FQGNSA in the germline V gene. Some clones are missing from TCRdb's copy, which holds only in-frame ones; the method was immunoSEQ multiplex PCR. The sample includes just over 65,000 clones, more than 80% of them seen just once. This clonotype was sampled from a female donor with multiple sclerosis, enrolled in a pregnancy study. V usage is TRBV7-2 and J usage is TRBJ2-3; D is undetermined. Sequencing used peripheral blood, obtained in the second trimester of pregnancy. Here the CDR3 reads CASSLSKPTTDTQYF. The CDR3, as DNA: TGTGCCAGCAGCTTATCTAAGCCAACCACAGATACGCAGTATTTT.